The 19 T cell receptor beta chains presented below share a single source sample, sequenced in a study of T cells in women clearing cervical HPV infection. The method was immunoSEQ multiplex PCR; TCRdb's version includes in-frame clones alone and lacks a portion of them. The sample holds 30,000 to 40,000 clones. The sample comprised blood buffy coat. The receptors stem from a woman aged 18-70 years with a cervical HPV16 infection that either progressed to CIN3+ or cleared (not recorded which).

Regarding this clone: The observed sequence ends 3 residues before the CDR3 terminus, with the missing tail filled in from the germline J gene. The chain carries TRBV19 and TRBJ2-3, with TRBD1 as a possible D gene (6 bases). V lost 7 bases and J 6 bases, leaving 14 bases between the germline ends. Per germline, CDR1 LNHDA and CDR2 SQIVND (reference sequence). CDR3 length: 13 residues. CDR3 DNA, as far as it was read: TGTGCCAGTAAGCAGAAGGGGGTCGATACG. This translates into CASKQKGVDT. In full, the CDR3 reads CASKQKGVDTQYF.

Worth noting for this clone: The read comes to an end 3 residues before the CDR3 does, leaving the germline J gene to fill in the end. This chain joins TRBV19 and TRBJ1-2; 7 bases align to TRBD1. The CDR3 loop spans 17 amino acids. Germline CDR1 reads LNHDA; CDR2 reads SQIVND (reference sequence). Incomplete CDR3 DNA: TGTGCCAGTAGTATAGATCGAGGGGGCTTTCCCAGGAATGAC. Its protein is CASSIDRGGFPRND. The whole CDR3 is CASSIDRGGFPRNDYTF.

The sequenced CDR3 bases are TGTGCCAGCAGGAGTACCCTGAGCGCCTACAATGAG. Amino acid sequence: CASRSTLSAYNE. The whole CDR3 protein reads CASRSTLSAYNEQFF. The rearrangement uses TRBV5-6 and TRBJ2-1, with D unresolved. The read gets to within 3 residues of the CDR3 end, and the germline J gene fills in the rest. There are 15 residues in the CDR3. CDR1 SGHDT and CDR2 YYEEEE come from the germline V gene. V was shortened by 5 bases and J by 2 bases, with 14 bases between the two germline ends.

The CDR3 here is CASSQDLNTEAFF. Incomplete CDR3 DNA: TGCGCCAGCAGCCAGGATTTGAACACTGAA. The chain carries TRBV5-1 and TRBJ1-1, with D unclear. The read is 3 residues too short to cover the CDR3 end, so that end is filled in from the germline J gene. Deletions cut 4 bases from V and 0 bases from J, with 7 bases between. The CDR3 has 13 residues. From germline, CDR1 is SGHRS and CDR2 YFSETQ.

CDR3: CASSPDRAQETQYF. The CDR3 bases that were read are TGTGCCAGCAGTCCCGACAGGGCCCAAGAGACC. The V gene is TRBV2, the J gene TRBJ2-5, with 7 bases fitting TRBD1. The read terminates 3 residues before the CDR3 end, so the remaining end is supplied by the germline J gene. This CDR3 comprises 14 residues. The V gene's germline CDR1 is SNHLY and CDR2 FYNNEI. V lost 5 bases and J lost 1; bases outside the gene matches: 4.

For this clone: The read ends 3 residues before the CDR3 terminus; that terminus is restored from the germline J gene. The chain joins TRBV30 to TRBJ2-7, with D possibly TRBD2 on 6 matching bases. CDR1 and CDR2 from the germline V gene are GTSNPN and SVGIG (reference sequence). The CDR3 runs 13 residues. Trimming removed 5 bases from V and 2 bases from J, with 13 bases in between. The DNA read from the CDR3 is TGTGCCTGGTCAGGCGGGGAAACCTACGAG. It specifies CAWSGGETYE. The full CDR3 reads CAWSGGETYEQYF.

Worth noting for this clone: The read is 3 residues too short to cover the CDR3 end, so that end is filled in from the germline J gene. The chain carries TRBV10-2 and TRBJ1-4; weak D call: TRBD1 (5 bases). V was pared by 6 bases and J by 4 bases, with 18 bases between. Germline-derived CDR1 and CDR2 are WSHSY and SAAADI. The CDR3 spans 16 residues. Partial CDR3 DNA: TGCGCCAGCAGCCCCGATCTCGACAGCGATAATGAAAAA. Encoded protein: CASSPDLDSDNEK. In full, the CDR3 is CASSPDLDSDNEKLFF.

Concerning this clone: The junction does not match germline at one end; this may be a read error. The CDR3 goes on 3 residues after the read ends, and that part is filled in from the germline J gene. Other DNA sequences of this sample code for an identical CDR3. The chain joins TRBV2 to TRBJ1-3; 7 nucleotides align to TRBD1. Germline V lookup: CDR1 SNHLY, CDR2 FYNNEI. This CDR3 has 14 residues. CDR3 DNA (partial): TGTGCCAGCATGGGGACAGCCTCTGGAAACACG. It codes for CASMGTASGNT. The CDR3 in its entirety is CASMGTASGNTIYF.

On this clone itself: The CDR3 goes on 3 residues after the read ends, and that part is filled in from the germline J gene. The chain combines TRBV20-1 with TRBJ1-1, with D possibly being TRBD1 (5 bases). Deletions cut 0 bases from V and 4 bases from J, with 12 bases between. This CDR3 spans 14 amino acids. From germline, CDR1 is DFQATT and CDR2 SNEGSKA (reference sequence). CDR3 DNA (partial): TGCAGTGCTAGAGATCAGGGAAGGTTCACTGAA. Protein: CSARDQGRFTE. The CDR3 in full is CSARDQGRFTEAFF.

Concerning this clone itself: The CDR3 end is not reached by the read, which stops 3 residues before it; the germline J gene fills it in. The rearrangement joins TRBV5-1 to TRBJ2-5; 7 bases map to TRBD2. CDR3 length: 16 residues. J lost 0 bases, V lost 4 bases, and 9 bases had no gene match. CDR1 is SGHRS and CDR2 is YFSETQ in the germline V gene. The CDR3 is CASSPPSAGDQETQYF. The sequenced part of the CDR3 DNA is TGCGCCAGCAGCCCCCCCTCGGCGGGGGACCAAGAGACC.

Of note for this clone: The read falls 3 residues short of the CDR3 end, and the missing part is taken from the germline J gene. The V gene is TRBV7-3, the J gene TRBJ2-3; perhaps TRBD2 as D (5 bases). The CDR3 has 14 amino acids. The V end lost 5 bases, the J end lost 2 bases, and 11 bases lay between the germline ends. Germline V gene lookup returns CDR1 SGHTA and CDR2 FQGTGA. The CDR3 bases that were read are TGTGCCAGCAGCCCGAAGACTAACACAGATACG. It is translated as CASSPKTNTDT. The whole CDR3 reads CASSPKTNTDTQYF.

A word on this clone: The CDR3 goes on 3 residues after the read ends, and that part is filled in from the germline J gene. The V call is TRBV20-1, the J call TRBJ1-1; D uncertain. Trimming took off 5 bases at V and 4 bases at J, with 17 bases between the two ends. Germline V lookup: CDR1 DFQATT, CDR2 SNEGSKA (reference sequence). The CDR3 totals 14 residues. Incomplete CDR3 DNA: TGCAGTGCTGGAGGCGGGGTTCAGGTCACTGAA. Translated: CSAGGGVQVTE. The full CDR3 reads CSAGGGVQVTEAFF.

On this clone itself: The DNA ends 3 residues before the CDR3 does, and the rest of the CDR3 is filled in from the germline J gene. V is TRBV30 and J is TRBJ1-2; 10 bases are a match to TRBD1. Germline values: CDR1 GTSNPN, CDR2 SVGIG (reference sequence). V lost 2 bases to trimming and J lost 0 bases; unmatched junction nucleotides: 3. This CDR3 is built from 15 residues. The DNA read from the CDR3 is TGTGCCTGGAGTCCTGGACAGGGGGCTAACTATGGC. Amino acid sequence: CAWSPGQGANYG. The whole CDR3 region reads CAWSPGQGANYGYTF.

Worth noting for this clone: Read coverage stops 3 residues before the CDR3 terminus; the germline J gene supplies the remainder. The V call is TRBV20-1, the J call TRBJ1-2, with 9 bases identical to TRBD1. Germline assignment: CDR1 DFQATT and CDR2 SNEGSKA (reference sequence). The CDR3 loop spans 15 amino acids. V was clipped by 4 bases and J by 3 bases; unmatched bases: 9. The sequenced part of the CDR3 DNA is TGCAGTGCTAAACCACAGGGGGCGCCTGACTATGGC. This encodes CSAKPQGAPDYG. The entire CDR3 protein is CSAKPQGAPDYGYTF.

On this clone itself: The read terminates 3 residues ahead of where the CDR3 ends, so the germline J gene completes it. The chain links TRBV23-1 to TRBJ1-6; the D gene is possibly TRBD1 (6 bases). TRBV23-1 is reported as an ORF; its role is uncertain. V was pared by 4 bases and J by 2 bases, with 18 bases between. This CDR3 comprises 18 residues. The CDR3 reads CASSPIPQGSAYNSPLHF. The DNA read from the CDR3 is TGCGCCAGCAGTCCCATCCCACAGGGTAGCGCCTATAATTCACCC.

Comment on this clone: The read stops 3 residues short of the end of the CDR3; the missing end is completed from the germline J gene. The chain recombines TRBV19 with TRBJ2-2; 10 nucleotides match TRBD1. Germline V gives CDR1 LNHDA, CDR2 SQIVND (reference sequence). The CDR3 has 19 amino acids. Trimming cost V 4 bases and J 0 bases; bases outside gene matches: 11. The CDR3 DNA, read in part, is TGTGCCAGTAGTAAATACGGGACAGGGGTTCGGTCGAACACCGGGGAG. Translated, it gives CASSKYGTGVRSNTGE. The entire CDR3 reads CASSKYGTGVRSNTGELFF.

Worth noting for this clone: The CDR3 is cut off 3 residues early in the read; its end comes from the germline J gene. The rearrangement uses TRBV7-9 and TRBJ1-2, with 7 bases that match TRBD1. Germline CDR1 is SEHNR and CDR2 is FQNEAQ (reference sequence). The CDR3 length is 14 residues. Incomplete CDR3 DNA: TGTGCCAGCAGCTCCGACAGGGACCTCTACGAC. Its protein is CASSSDRDLYD. Given in full, the CDR3 is CASSSDRDLYDYTF. The whole variable domain, filled in from reference TRBV7-9 and TRBJ1-2, reads DTGVSQNPRHKITKRGQNVTFRCDPISEHNRLYWYRQTLGQGPEFLTYFQNEAQLEKSRLLSDRFSAERPKGSFSTLEIQRTEQGDSAMYLCASSSDRDLYDYTFGSGTRLTVV.

On this clone itself: The read terminates 3 residues before the CDR3 end, so the remaining end is supplied by the germline J gene. This sequence joins TRBV12-3 or TRBV12-4 and TRBJ2-1; TRBD2 matches at 8 bases. V was pared by 4 bases and J by 0 bases, with 2 bases of the junction left unmatched. The CDR3 extends over 15 amino acids. CDR3 loop: CASSSGTSSYNEQFF. The sequenced CDR3 bases are TGTGCCAGCAGTTCCGGGACTAGCTCCTACAATGAG.

Worth noting for this clone: The CDR3 is cut off 3 residues early in the read; its end comes from the germline J gene. V and J are TRBV5-5 and TRBJ2-3, with 7 nucleotides matching TRBD1. The CDR3 is made up of 13 amino acids. The germline CDR1 and CDR2 sequences are SGHKS and YYEKEE (reference sequence). Here the CDR3 reads CASSEGARETQYF. CDR3 bases read: TGTGCCAGCAGCGAGGGGGCTAGGGAGACG.